These T cell receptor beta chains were read from a single sample in a study of blood T cell repertoires in COVID-19. Method: immunoSEQ multiplex PCR; TCRdb's copy keeps in-frame clones and lacks some. The table has about 180,000 clones, approximately 85% seen once. Sequenced sample: peripheral blood. The origin of the receptors is a man aged 60-69 years with acute or convalescent COVID-19. The CDR3 runs from the conserved cysteine through the conserved F or W. The order of the fields is D gene, clone size, CDR3 length, J gene, V gene, CDR3 protein, CDR3 DNA. D genes are given only for firm matches. Not every row has a clone size; where given, it reads once, few, many or a size class.

>-|-|17|TRBJ2-7|TRBV7-9
CASSLTFRTANAYEQYF
TGTGCCAGCAGCTTAACCTTCCGGACAGCCAACGCCTACGAGCAGTACTTC
>-|-|13|TRBJ1-4|TRBV10-3
CAISGTESEKLFF
TGTGCCATCAGTGGTACGGAGAGTGAAAAACTGTTTTTT
>-|-|15|TRBJ2-3|TRBV5-1
CASSARAASTDTQYF
TGCGCCAGCAGCGCCCGCGCGGCTAGCACAGATACGCAGTATTTT
>TRBD1|few|15|TRBJ1-5|TRBV4-1
CASSFGTGGNQPQHF
TGCGCCAGCAGTTTCGGGACAGGGGGCAATCAGCCCCAGCATTTT
>-|-|14|TRBJ1-2|TRBV18
CASSPEGSRGGYTF
TGTGCCAGCTCACCAGAGGGTTCTAGAGGCGGCTACACCTTC
>TRBD2|-|16|TRBJ2-5|TRBV13
CASSLRSGGGQETQYF
TGTGCCAGCAGCCTCAGGTCGGGAGGCGGGCAAGAGACCCAGTACTTC
>-|-|18|TRBJ2-5|TRBV18
CASSPPKVAGVGQETQYF
TGTGCCAGCTCACCACCTAAGGTGGCAGGGGTAGGCCAAGAGACCCAGTACTTC
>-|-|16|TRBJ2-2|TRBV6-5
CASSSLGGANTGELFF
TGTGCCAGCAGTTCGCTAGGTGGAGCGAACACCGGGGAGCTGTTTTTT
>TRBD1|-|14|TRBJ2-5|TRBV29-1
CSVYRGSGGETQYF
TGCAGCGTCTACAGGGGCTCGGGTGGGGAGACCCAGTACTTC
>TRBD1|-|16|TRBJ1-4|TRBV18
CASSLNDRVTNEKLFF
TGTGCCAGCTCACTCAACGACAGGGTTACTAATGAAAAACTGTTTTTT
>TRBD2|-|16|TRBJ2-5|TRBV7-9
CASSQGSGNRQETQYF
TGTGCCAGCAGCCAAGGGAGCGGGAACCGCCAAGAGACCCAGTACTTC
>-|-|15|TRBJ2-3|TRBV27
CASSLGAGIVDTQYF
TGTGCCAGCAGTTTAGGGGCAGGGATTGTAGATACGCAGTATTTT
>TRBD1|-|16|TRBJ2-3|TRBV6-1
CASSDTGAISTDTQYF
TGTGCCAGCAGTGACACAGGGGCCATAAGCACAGATACGCAGTATTTT
>TRBD2|-|15|TRBJ2-1|TRBV7-2
CASSFGAGAYNEQFF
TGTGCCAGCAGCTTTGGGGCGGGAGCTTACAATGAGCAGTTCTTC
>-|-|18|TRBJ2-1|TRBV7-9
CASSLKGAGGASYNEQFF
TGTGCCAGCAGCTTAAAAGGCGCTGGGGGGGCGTCCTACAATGAGCAGTTCTTC
>TRBD2|-|17|TRBJ2-3|TRBV7-3
CASSPLAGGPSTDTQYF
TGTGCCAGCAGCCCCCTAGCGGGAGGGCCAAGCACAGATACGCAGTATTTT
>-|-|12|TRBJ2-7|TRBV27
CASSRQGYEQYF
TGTGCCAGCAGCAGGCAGGGGTACGAGCAGTACTTC
>TRBD2|-|19|TRBJ2-1|TRBV5-5
CASSSRTSGILSSYNEQFF
TGTGCCAGCAGTTCCCGGACTAGCGGGATCCTCAGCTCCTACAATGAGCAGTTCTTC
>TRBD1|-|15|TRBJ1-2|TRBV4-1
CASSTGTGGDYGYTF
TGCGCCAGCAGTACCGGGACAGGGGGCGACTATGGCTACACCTTC
>-|-|12|TRBJ1-6|TRBV28
CASSFTGSPLHF
TGTGCCAGCAGTTTCACTGGTTCACCCCTCCACTTT
>TRBD2|-|15|TRBJ2-7|TRBV4-1
CASSQRLAGVYEQYF
TGCGCCAGCAGCCAAAGACTAGCGGGAGTCTACGAGCAGTACTTC
>TRBD2|-|16|TRBJ2-3|TRBV7-2
CASSPRTSGPTDTQYF
TGTGCCAGCAGCCCCCGGACTAGCGGGCCCACAGATACGCAGTATTTT
>-|-|16|TRBJ1-2|TRBV6-6
CASAYGGRRANYGYTF
TGTGCCAGCGCTTATGGCGGGAGGCGCGCTAACTATGGCTACACCTTC
>TRBD1|-|14|TRBJ1-3|TRBV27
CASSPGTAGNTIYF
TGTGCCAGCAGTCCCGGGACAGCTGGAAACACCATATATTTT
>TRBD1|-|14|TRBJ2-1|TRBV5-1
CASRAGTGSNEQFF
TGCGCCAGCAGGGCCGGGACAGGTTCCAATGAGCAGTTCTTC
>-|-|13|TRBJ2-3|TRBV5-8
CASSGRDRVGQYF
TGTGCCAGCAGCGGACGGGATAGGGTGGGCCAGTATTTT
>-|-|15|TRBJ2-7|TRBV25-1
CASSDSPGRSYEQYF
TGTGCCAGCAGTGACAGTCCAGGGAGGTCCTACGAGCAGTACTTC
>-|-|13|TRBJ2-7|TRBV27
CASSARDTYEQYF
TGTGCCAGCAGTGCCCGGGACACCTACGAGCAGTACTTC
>TRBD2|-|15|TRBJ2-1|TRBV5-1
CASSGASGAYNEQFF
TGCGCCAGCAGCGGGGCTAGCGGGGCCTACAATGAGCAGTTCTTC
>TRBD1|-|12|TRBJ2-1|TRBV3-1/TRBV3-2
CASSRTGNEQFF
TGTGCCAGCAGCCGGACAGGGAATGAGCAGTTCTTC
>-|-|16|TRBJ1-5|TRBV30
CAGGQRRVVSNQPQHF
TGTGCCGGGGGCCAAAGGCGGGTCGTTAGCAATCAGCCCCAGCATTTT
>-|-|20|TRBJ2-2|TRBV18
CASSPRSQGTSSKNTGELFF
TGTGCCAGCTCACCTCGGTCCCAGGGGACGTCCTCGAAGAACACCGGGGAGCTGTTTTTT
>TRBD2|-|15|TRBJ2-1|TRBV6-6
CASRVTSGRVNEQFF
TGTGCCAGCAGGGTTACCAGCGGGAGAGTCAATGAGCAGTTCTTC
>-|-|15|TRBJ2-7|TRBV30
CAWRVSGRNSYEQYF
TGTGCCTGGAGGGTTAGCGGACGGAACTCCTACGAGCAGTACTTC
>-|-|14|TRBJ2-3|TRBV28
CASNPRRASDTQYF
TGTGCCAGCAACCCCAGGAGGGCGTCAGATACGCAGTATTTT
>TRBD2|-|15|TRBJ2-7|TRBV11-2
CASSEGLADTYEQYF
TGTGCCAGCAGCGAGGGACTAGCGGACACCTACGAGCAGTACTTC
>-|once|15|TRBJ2-2|TRBV11-3
CASSAYEGNTGELFF
TGTGCCAGCAGCGCATATGAGGGGAACACCGGGGAGCTGTTTTTT
>TRBD2|once|17|TRBJ2-1|TRBV7-2
CASSTRAGSGVYNEQFF
TGTGCCAGCAGCACTAGGGCGGGAAGCGGGGTCTACAATGAGCAGTTCTTC
>TRBD2|-|15|TRBJ2-6|TRBV7-3
CASSPSGTGANVLTF
TGTGCCAGCAGCCCTAGCGGGACCGGGGCCAACGTCCTGACTTTC
>TRBD2|-|16|TRBJ2-5|TRBV5-6
CASSLLREGQVGTQYF
TGTGCCAGCAGCTTGTTGCGGGAGGGCCAAGTGGGGACCCAGTACTTC
>-|-|16|TRBJ2-7|TRBV21-1
CASSKSYGISNYEQYF
TGTGCCAGCAGCAAATCCTACGGGATCTCTAACTACGAGCAGTACTTC
>-|-|15|TRBJ2-6|TRBV6-5
CASSYVSSGANVLTF
TGTGCCAGCAGTTACGTATCCTCTGGGGCCAACGTCCTGACTTTC
>TRBD2|-|15|TRBJ2-2|TRBV28
CASSSSGTNTGELFF
TGTGCCAGCAGTTCGTCCGGGACTAATACCGGGGAGCTGTTTTTT
>TRBD1|-|15|TRBJ2-7|TRBV15
CATSRDLDRVYEQYF
TGTGCCACCAGCAGAGATCTCGACAGGGTCTACGAGCAGTACTTC
>-|-|13|TRBJ1-2|TRBV5-1
CASRSPGQHGYTF
TGCGCCAGCAGGTCTCCGGGACAACATGGCTACACCTTC
>TRBD2|-|17|TRBJ2-1|TRBV19
CASRASGRSSSYNEQFF
TGTGCCAGTAGGGCTAGCGGGAGGTCGAGCTCCTACAATGAGCAGTTCTTC
>-|-|16|TRBJ1-6|TRBV5-6
CASSLAGNSYNSPLHF
TGTGCCAGCAGCTTGGCAGGGAACTCCTATAATTCACCCCTCCACTTT
>TRBD1|-|16|TRBJ2-7|TRBV5-1
CASSLAGGQAFYEQYF
TGCGCCAGCAGCTTGGCCGGAGGACAGGCCTTCTACGAGCAGTACTTC
>TRBD2|-|16|TRBJ2-1|TRBV7-8
CASSPPERGYYNEQFF
TGTGCCAGCAGCCCCCCTGAGCGGGGGTACTACAATGAGCAGTTCTTC
>-|-|17|TRBJ2-5|TRBV7-2
CASSLALRTARGETQYF
TGTGCCAGCAGCTTAGCCCTTCGGACTGCCCGTGGAGAGACCCAGTACTTC
>-|-|17|TRBJ2-4|TRBV3-1/TRBV3-2
CASSQERRGRAKNIQYF
TGTGCCAGCAGCCAAGAGAGGAGGGGCAGGGCCAAAAACATTCAGTACTTC
>TRBD1|-|15|TRBJ1-2|TRBV28
CASSAGQGINYGYTF
TGTGCCAGCAGTGCCGGACAGGGGATTAACTATGGCTACACCTTC
>TRBD2|-|16|TRBJ2-1|TRBV6-7
CASSYSLAGDYNEQFF
TGTGCCAGCAGTTACTCTCTAGCGGGAGACTACAATGAGCAGTTCTTC
>-|few|11|TRBJ2-7|TRBV14
CASSQAERQYF
TGTGCCAGCAGCCAGGCGGAGAGGCAGTACTTC
>TRBD1|-|15|TRBJ2-1|TRBV7-8
CASSLVGTGRGEQFF
TGTGCCAGCAGCTTAGTGGGGACAGGCAGAGGTGAGCAGTTCTTC
>TRBD1|-|18|TRBJ2-3|TRBV7-3
CASSLAFGWQGGTDTQYF
TGTGCCAGCAGCTTAGCTTTCGGTTGGCAGGGGGGCACAGATACGCAGTATTTT